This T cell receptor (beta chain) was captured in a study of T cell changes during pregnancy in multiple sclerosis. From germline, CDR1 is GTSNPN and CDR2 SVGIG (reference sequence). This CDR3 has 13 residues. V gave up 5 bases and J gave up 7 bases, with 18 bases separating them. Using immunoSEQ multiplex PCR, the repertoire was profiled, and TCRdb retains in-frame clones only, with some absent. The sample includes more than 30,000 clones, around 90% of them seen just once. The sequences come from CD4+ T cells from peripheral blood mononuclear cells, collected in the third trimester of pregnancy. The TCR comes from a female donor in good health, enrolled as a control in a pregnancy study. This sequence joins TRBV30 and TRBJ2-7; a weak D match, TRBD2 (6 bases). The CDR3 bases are TGTGCCTGGGGAGGACTCTTGAGCGGGGAGCAGTACTTC. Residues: CAWGGLLSGEQYF.